A selection of T cell receptor beta chains follows, all from one sample in a study of blood T cells in healthy people across ages. TCRdb reprocessed the 5' RACE reads via MiXCR and lists one record per CDR3 protein. The sample includes 650,000 to 900,000 distinct CDR3 sequences, under 80% of them seen just once. Specimen: blood. The source is a young man in good health. The CDR3 runs from the conserved cysteine through the conserved F or W. The D gene is left open where the match is weak. Clone size appears in some rows only: once, few, many, or a class for an expanded clone.

J gene,V gene,clone size,D gene,CDR3 protein,CDR3 DNA
TRBJ1-2,TRBV2,NA,NA,CASITGREGGYTF,TGTGCCAGCATTACAGGGCGGGAAGGGGGCTACACCTTC
TRBJ2-5,TRBV20-1,NA,TRBD2,CSARRDYRLQETQYF,TGCAGTGCTAGGCGGGACTATCGGCTCCAAGAGACCCAGTACTTC
TRBJ2-1,TRBV20-1,NA,TRBD2,CSAGRGLASNEQFF,TGCAGTGCTGGACGGGGACTAGCTTCTAATGAGCAGTTCTTC
TRBJ2-7,TRBV12-3/TRBV12-4,large,TRBD2,CASSLSGGLEQYF,TGTGCCAGCAGTTTATCGGGGGGTCTCGAGCAGTACTTC
TRBJ2-7,TRBV5-8,many,TRBD1,CASSRTGAYEQYF,TGTGCCAGCAGCCGGACAGGGGCCTACGAGCAGTACTTC
TRBJ2-2,TRBV5-5,NA,TRBD1,CASSYSGTAPYSNTGELFF,TGTGCCAGCAGCTATTCCGGGACAGCACCATACTCGAACACCGGGGAGCTGTTTTTT
TRBJ1-6,TRBV4-2,few,TRBD1,CASSQGRQGSPYNSPLHF,TGTGCCAGCAGCCAAGGTAGACAGGGGTCCCCCTATAATTCACCCCTCCACTTT
TRBJ2-7,TRBV9,NA,TRBD2,CASSPWTSGGGEQYF,TGTGCCAGCAGCCCATGGACTAGCGGGGGAGGCGAGCAGTACTTC
TRBJ2-6,TRBV3-1,NA,NA,CASSQTPGANVLTF,TGTGCCAGCAGCCAAACCCCCGGGGCCAACGTCCTGACTTTC
TRBJ2-2,TRBV9,NA,TRBD2,CASSVAGAGFTGELFF,TGTGCCAGCAGCGTAGCCGGAGCGGGATTCACCGGGGAGCTGTTTTTT
TRBJ2-3,TRBV2,NA,TRBD2,CASWERGRTDTQYF,TGTGCCAGCTGGGAGCGGGGTCGCACAGATACGCAGTATTTT
TRBJ2-3,TRBV11-1,many,TRBD2,CASSPRGTSGTDTQYF,TGTGCCAGCAGCCCTAGAGGGACTAGCGGCACAGATACGCAGTATTTT
TRBJ1-2,TRBV12-3/TRBV12-4,NA,NA,CASSFQNYGYTF,TGTGCCAGCAGTTTTCAGAACTATGGCTACACCTTC
TRBJ1-2,TRBV20-1,NA,TRBD1,CSASTGTEFNYGYTF,TGCAGTGCTAGTACCGGGACAGAATTTAACTATGGCTACACCTTC
TRBJ2-1,TRBV9,NA,NA,CASSNPQSGDSYNEQFF,TGTGCCAGCAGCAACCCTCAATCGGGGGATTCCTACAATGAGCAGTTCTTC
TRBJ2-7,TRBV20-1,NA,TRBD1,CSANRGPEQYF,TGCAGTGCTAACAGGGGTCCCGAGCAGTACTTC
TRBJ1-1,TRBV3-1,NA,NA,CASSQRGAVGDTEAFF,TGTGCCAGCAGCCAAAGGGGAGCGGTAGGGGACACTGAAGCTTTCTTT
TRBJ2-7,TRBV20-1,NA,TRBD2,CSARSGAGDEQYF,TGCAGTGCTAGATCAGGCGCGGGGGATGAGCAGTACTTC
TRBJ2-1,TRBV14,NA,NA,CASSQASYYNEQFF,TGTGCCAGCAGCCAGGCTAGCTATTACAATGAGCAGTTCTTC
TRBJ2-3,TRBV27,NA,TRBD2,CASSTSSGGAVNTDTQYF,TGTGCCAGCAGTACCTCTAGCGGGGGGGCCGTAAACACAGATACGCAGTATTTT
TRBJ2-5,TRBV5-1,NA,NA,CASSLGSSGETQYF,TGCGCCAGCAGCTTGGGGTCGTCCGGGGAGACCCAGTACTTC
TRBJ2-3,TRBV5-1,few,NA,CASQTGGSTDTQYF,TGCGCTAGCCAAACGGGGGGCAGCACAGATACGCAGTATTTT
TRBJ2-1,TRBV20-1,NA,TRBD2,CSARTSGGLSYNEQFF,TGCAGTGCGCGGACTAGCGGGGGGCTTTCCTACAATGAGCAGTTCTTC
TRBJ2-1,TRBV20-1,NA,NA,CSAKDSIGYNEQFF,TGCAGTGCTAAAGACAGCATCGGATACAATGAGCAGTTCTTC
TRBJ1-2,TRBV5-1,NA,NA,CASSTSQIGGYTF,TGCGCCAGCAGCACCTCACAGATTGGTGGCTACACCTTC
TRBJ2-1,TRBV11-2,NA,NA,CASSSMPGRNEQFF,TGTGCCAGCAGCTCCATGCCAGGGAGGAATGAGCAGTTCTTC
TRBJ2-4,TRBV2,NA,NA,CASTGAGNIQYF,TGTGCCAGCACTGGAGCAGGAAACATTCAGTACTTC
TRBJ2-3,TRBV6-6,once,NA,CASSGSYGTDTQYF,TGTGCCAGTTCGGGTAGCTACGGCACAGATACGCAGTATTTT
TRBJ2-1,TRBV4-3,NA,TRBD1,CASSQGTGFDEQFF,TGCGCCAGCAGCCAAGGGACAGGGTTCGATGAGCAGTTCTTC
TRBJ2-1,TRBV28,NA,TRBD1,CASSLGPDRVSPYNEQFF,TGTGCCAGCAGTTTGGGCCCCGACAGGGTGAGCCCCTACAATGAGCAGTTCTTC
TRBJ2-7,TRBV5-5,once,TRBD1,CASSLARQGASLEQYF,TGTGCCAGCAGCTTGGCCCGGCAGGGGGCATCGCTGGAGCAGTACTTC
TRBJ1-1,TRBV9,NA,TRBD1,CASSVRDSMNTEAFF,TGTGCCAGCAGCGTACGGGACAGCATGAACACTGAAGCTTTCTTT
TRBJ1-5,TRBV3-1,few,TRBD1,CASSQDLTGGNQPQHF,TGTGCCAGCAGCCAAGATTTAACAGGGGGCAATCAGCCCCAGCATTTT
TRBJ1-1,TRBV29-1,NA,NA,CSVEIPPANTEAFF,TGCAGCGTTGAAATTCCCCCAGCGAACACTGAAGCTTTCTTT
TRBJ2-3,TRBV6-5,NA,NA,CASRRTIGGPTDTQYF,TGTGCCAGCAGAAGGACTATCGGGGGCCCCACAGATACGCAGTATTTT
TRBJ2-5,TRBV7-2,NA,NA,CASSIRVGETQYF,TGTGCCAGCAGTATCAGGGTGGGGGAGACCCAGTACTTC
TRBJ2-5,TRBV5-1,NA,NA,CASSSGDWGARETQYF,TGCGCCAGCAGCTCTGGAGATTGGGGGGCAAGAGAGACCCAGTACTTC
TRBJ2-1,TRBV2,NA,TRBD2,CASSGSGGRPGEFF,TGTGCCAGCAGTGGTAGCGGGGGGCGCCCCGGAGAGTTCTTC
TRBJ2-6,TRBV10-3,few,NA,CAISESYFSGANVLTF,TGTGCCATCAGTGAGTCTTACTTCTCTGGGGCCAACGTCCTGACTTTC
TRBJ2-7,TRBV18,NA,NA,CASSTSRAGGEQYF,TGTGCCAGCTCAACTTCTCGTGCGGGTGGCGAGCAGTACTTC